The T cell receptor (beta chain) under discussion was sequenced for a study of blood T cells in healthy people across ages. Turning to the study itself: There was about one barcoded beta molecule captured by template switching per two T cells. General study results and limits: Researchers deemed the diversity estimates from one million T cells underestimates. Unsorted PBMC input precluded a conclusive naive versus antigen-experienced comparison.

The second PCR ran about 6 to 12 cycles with a sample-barcoded 5' primer and J-beta primers. TCRdb called the 5' RACE reads again in MiXCR, with one record for every CDR3 protein. The sample includes about 1.7 million distinct CDR3 sequences, over 25% of them seen just once. Of note for this clonotype: Its specificity is unknown.

The study isolated at least 6 million PBMCs from each sample. Sample: blood. The source is a woman aged 25 to 45 in good health.

The CDR3 DNA reads as TGTGCCAGCAGAACACTCTTTCTAGCGGGAGCCGGGGAGCTGTTTTTT. It codes for CASRTLFLAGAGELFF. The chain recombines TRBV7-2 with TRBJ2-2, with 10 bases identical to TRBD2. V lost 6 bases and J lost 6; bases outside the gene matches: 10. There are 16 residues in the CDR3. The germline gives CDR1 SGHTA, CDR2 FQGNSA.